This entry describes one TCR beta chain. This CDR3 comprises 15 residues. Germline CDR1 and CDR2: SNHLY and FYNNEI. Trimming cost V 9 bases and J 2 bases; bases outside gene matches: 7. This specimen comes from a study of shared T cell receptors in the human thymus. TCRdb's table, derived via immunoSEQ multiplex PCR, lists solely in-frame clones and lacks some. Of under 850,000 clones in the sample, roughly 90% are singletons; the top ten hold 0.01%. This sample was also put to use in a study of human thymus T cells. That study reports: Healthy Finnish infants undergoing corrective surgery for congenital heart defects were used as donors. Related studies found that unrelated individuals share highly overlapping thymic repertoires.

Source material: thymocytes. J is TRBJ2-2 and V is TRBV2; 9 bases are a match to TRBD2. The receptor was derived from a boy under two years old with a congenital heart defect. The CDR3 coding sequence is TGTGCCAGTATACCGACTAGCGGAAACACCGGGGAGCTGTTTTTT. Its protein is CASIPTSGNTGELFF.